Presented here are 9 T cell receptor beta chains from one specimen sequenced in a study of blood T cell repertoires in COVID-19. The table came from immunoSEQ multiplex PCR; TCRdb's copy has only in-frame clones and leaves some out. Of 210,000 or so clones listed, roughly 78% were seen once; the top ten hold about 12%. The sample was peripheral blood. These receptors all stem from a woman between 35 and 50 years old with acute or convalescent COVID-19.

The chain uses TRBV6-5 and TRBJ1-4, with TRBD1 identical over 7 bases. Germline-derived CDR1 and CDR2 are MNHEY and SVGAGI. V lost 6 bases, J lost 7 bases, and 11 bases stayed unmatched. There are 15 residues in the CDR3. The chain's CDR3 is CASRPGLQGTEKLFF. The CDR3 nucleotides are TGTGCCAGCAGACCCGGCCTACAGGGGACTGAAAAACTGTTTTTT.

This chain links TRBV11-3 with TRBJ1-5; 8 positions agree with TRBD1. The germline V gene has CDR1 SGHNT and CDR2 YENEEA. There are 11 residues in the CDR3. V lost 11 bases, J lost 4 bases, and 1 base stayed unmatched. This CDR3 is CARQGNQPQHF. As DNA, the CDR3 is TGTGCCCGACAGGGGAATCAGCCCCAGCATTTT.

The genes are TRBV10-3 and TRBJ1-2, with TRBD1 identical over 9 bases. The CDR3 length is 14 residues. CDR1 ENHRY and CDR2 SYGVKD come from the germline V gene. V gave up 3 bases and J gave up 6 bases; unmatched junction bases: 5. The CDR3 is CAISEGTGTHGYTF. CDR3 nucleotide sequence: TGTGCCATCAGTGAAGGGACAGGGACCCATGGCTACACCTTC.

This rearrangement joins TRBV7-3 to TRBJ2-1; 7 bases fit TRBD2. This CDR3 contains 16 residues. CDR1 and CDR2 from the germline V gene are SGHTA and FQGTGA. Trimming at V came to 3 bases and at J to 0 bases, leaving 5 bases not matched to a gene. The CDR3 reads CASSFQRGVSYNEQFF. CDR3 nucleotide sequence: TGTGCCAGCAGCTTCCAGCGGGGCGTCTCCTACAATGAGCAGTTCTTC.

The J gene is TRBJ2-1, the V gene TRBV7-3; the match to TRBD2 covers 8 bases. The CDR3 loop spans 15 amino acids. The germline CDR1 and CDR2 sequences are SGHTA and FQGTGA. The ends lost 5 bases at V and 9 bases at J; junction bases unmatched: 12. CDR3 loop: CASSTSGTSNSEQFF. CDR3 bases: TGTGCCAGCAGCACCTCCGGGACTAGTAATAGTGAGCAGTTCTTC.

J is TRBJ2-7 and V is TRBV27, with D perhaps TRBD1 (5 bases). The ends were cut back, 5 bases at V and 2 bases at J, with 19 bases in the middle. CDR3 length equals 16 residues. CDR1 and CDR2 (germline): MNHEY, SMNVEV (reference sequence). CDR3 in amino acids: CASSQVQTGGPYEQYF. The CDR3 DNA reads as TGTGCCAGCAGTCAAGTCCAAACAGGTGGCCCCTACGAGCAGTACTTC.

J is TRBJ2-1 and V is TRBV9, with 10 bases identical to TRBD2. Germline-derived CDR1 and CDR2 are SGDLS and YYNGEE. The trim removed 0 bases at V and 6 bases at J, leaving 9 bases unmatched. The CDR3 is 17 amino acids. The CDR3 DNA reads TGTGCCAGCAGCGTAGATAGTCTAGCGGGGGTCCTCAATGAGCAGTTCTTC. Residues: CASSVDSLAGVLNEQFF.

V and J are TRBV29-1 and TRBJ2-1; 8 bases agree with TRBD1. The CDR3 consists of 13 residues. Germline trimming cut 7 bases from V and 4 bases from J; bases unmatched to any gene: 6. Germline CDR1 reads SQVTM; CDR2 reads ANQGSEA. CDR3 bases: TGCAGCGACGGGACAGGCCCATACAATGAGCAGTTCTTC. Translated: CSDGTGPYNEQFF.

The chain employs TRBV4-1 and TRBJ2-1; no firm D call. In germline, CDR1 is MGHRA, CDR2 YSYEKL. Deletions cut 1 base from V and 5 bases from J, with 9 bases between. The CDR3 spans 14 residues. The CDR3 spells CASSQVLADNEQFF. The CDR3 nucleotides are TGCGCCAGCAGCCAAGTGCTGGCAGACAATGAGCAGTTCTTC.